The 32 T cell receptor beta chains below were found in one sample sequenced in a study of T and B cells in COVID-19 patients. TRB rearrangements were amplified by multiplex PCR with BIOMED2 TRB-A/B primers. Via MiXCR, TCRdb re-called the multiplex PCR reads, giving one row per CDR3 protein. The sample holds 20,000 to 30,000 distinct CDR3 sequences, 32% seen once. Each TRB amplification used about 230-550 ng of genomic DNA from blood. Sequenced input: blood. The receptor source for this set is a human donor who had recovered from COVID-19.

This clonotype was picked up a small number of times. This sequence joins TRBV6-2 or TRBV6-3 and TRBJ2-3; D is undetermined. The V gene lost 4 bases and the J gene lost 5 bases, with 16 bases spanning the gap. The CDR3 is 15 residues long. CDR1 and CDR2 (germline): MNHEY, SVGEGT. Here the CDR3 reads CASSFRGRPGDTQYF. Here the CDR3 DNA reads TGTGCCAGCAGTTTTCGAGGACGGCCCGGAGATACGCAGTATTTT.

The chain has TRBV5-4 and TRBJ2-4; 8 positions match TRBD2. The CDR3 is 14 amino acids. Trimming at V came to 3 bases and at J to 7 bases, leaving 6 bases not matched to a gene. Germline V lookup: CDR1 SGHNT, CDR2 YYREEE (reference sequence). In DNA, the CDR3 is TGTGCCAGCAGCTCACCGGGGGGGGCGAACATTCAGTACTTC. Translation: CASSSPGGANIQYF.

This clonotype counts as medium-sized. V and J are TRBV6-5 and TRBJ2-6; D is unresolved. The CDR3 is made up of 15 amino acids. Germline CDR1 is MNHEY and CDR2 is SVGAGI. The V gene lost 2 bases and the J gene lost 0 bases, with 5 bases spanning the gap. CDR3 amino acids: CASSYVASGANVLTF. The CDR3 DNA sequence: TGTGCCAGCAGTTACGTCGCCTCTGGGGCCAACGTCCTGACTTTC.

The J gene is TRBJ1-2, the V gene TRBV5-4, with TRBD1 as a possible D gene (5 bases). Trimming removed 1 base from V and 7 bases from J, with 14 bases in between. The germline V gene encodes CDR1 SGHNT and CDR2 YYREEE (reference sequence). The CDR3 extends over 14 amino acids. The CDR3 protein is CASSLLRDLTGYTF. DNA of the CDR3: TGTGCCAGCAGCTTGTTAAGGGACCTTACTGGCTACACCTTC. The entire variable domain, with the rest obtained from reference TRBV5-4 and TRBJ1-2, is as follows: ETGVTQSPTHLIKTRGQQVTLRCSSQSGHNTVSWYQQALGQGPQFIFQYYREEENGRGNFPPRFSGLQFPNYSSELNVNALELDDSALYLCASSLLRDLTGYTFGSGTRLTVV.

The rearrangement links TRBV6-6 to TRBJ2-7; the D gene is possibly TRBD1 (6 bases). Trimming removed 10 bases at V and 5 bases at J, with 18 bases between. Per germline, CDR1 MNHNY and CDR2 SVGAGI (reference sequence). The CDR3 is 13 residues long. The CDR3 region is CAIGAPGAHEQYF. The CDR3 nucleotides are TGTGCCATTGGAGCTCCAGGGGCCCACGAGCAGTACTTC.

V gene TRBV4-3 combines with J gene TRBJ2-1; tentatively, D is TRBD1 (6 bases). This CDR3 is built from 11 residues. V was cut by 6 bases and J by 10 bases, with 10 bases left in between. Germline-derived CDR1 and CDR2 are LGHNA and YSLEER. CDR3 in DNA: TGCGCCAGCAGACTCGACAGGGAGCAGTTCTTC. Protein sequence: CASRLDREQFF.

CDR3 loop: CASSLGASGSTEAFF. The DNA of the CDR3 is TGTGCCAGCAGTTTAGGCGCTTCAGGGTCCACTGAAGCTTTCTTT. The chain uses TRBV12-3 or TRBV12-4 and TRBJ1-1; D possibly corresponds to TRBD1 (5 bases). Trimming left V 1 base short and J 4 bases short, with 13 bases between. The CDR3 totals 15 residues.

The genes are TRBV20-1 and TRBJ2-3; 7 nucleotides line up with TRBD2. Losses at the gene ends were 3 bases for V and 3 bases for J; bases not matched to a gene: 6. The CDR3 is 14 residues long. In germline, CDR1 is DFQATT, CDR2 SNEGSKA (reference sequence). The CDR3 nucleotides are TGCAGTGCTAGCCCTAGCGGTAGGACAGATACGCAGTATTTT. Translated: CSASPSGRTDTQYF.

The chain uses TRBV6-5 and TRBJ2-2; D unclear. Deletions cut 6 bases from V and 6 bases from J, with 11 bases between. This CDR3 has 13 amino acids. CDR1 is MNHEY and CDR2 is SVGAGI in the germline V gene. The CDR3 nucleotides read TGTGCCAGCAGCACCGGAAGGGCCGGGGAGCTGTTTTTT. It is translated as CASSTGRAGELFF.

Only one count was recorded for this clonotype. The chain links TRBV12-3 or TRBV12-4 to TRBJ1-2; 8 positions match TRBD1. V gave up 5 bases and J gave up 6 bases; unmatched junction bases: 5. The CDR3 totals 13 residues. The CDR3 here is CASSPTGEDGYTF. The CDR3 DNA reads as TGTGCCAGCAGTCCGACAGGGGAGGATGGCTACACCTTC.

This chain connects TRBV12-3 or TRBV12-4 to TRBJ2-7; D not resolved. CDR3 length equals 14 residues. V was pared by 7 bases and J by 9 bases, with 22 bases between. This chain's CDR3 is CASIYSGASEGQYF. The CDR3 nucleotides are TGTGCCAGCATCTACTCGGGCGCCTCGGAAGGGCAGTACTTC.

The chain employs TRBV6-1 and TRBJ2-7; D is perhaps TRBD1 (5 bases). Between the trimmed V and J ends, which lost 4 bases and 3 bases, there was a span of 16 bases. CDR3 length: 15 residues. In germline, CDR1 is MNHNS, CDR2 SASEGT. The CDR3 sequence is CASSAGPLGHYEQYF. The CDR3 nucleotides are TGTGCCAGCAGTGCCGGGCCCTTGGGGCACTACGAGCAGTACTTC.

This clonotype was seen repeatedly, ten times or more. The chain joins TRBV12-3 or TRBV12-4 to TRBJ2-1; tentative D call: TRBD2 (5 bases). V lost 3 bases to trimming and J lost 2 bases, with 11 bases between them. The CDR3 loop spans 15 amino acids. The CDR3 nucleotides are TGTGCCAGCAGTTTTTACAGAGGGACCTACAATGAGCAGTTCTTC. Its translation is CASSFYRGTYNEQFF.

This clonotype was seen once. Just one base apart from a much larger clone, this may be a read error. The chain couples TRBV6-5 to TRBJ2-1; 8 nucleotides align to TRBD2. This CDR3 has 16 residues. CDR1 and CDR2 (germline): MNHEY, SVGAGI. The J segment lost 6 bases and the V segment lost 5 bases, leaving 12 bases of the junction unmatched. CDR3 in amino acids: CASSTKTSVSLNEQFF. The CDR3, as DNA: TGTGCCAGCAGTACTAAGACTAGCGTGAGCCTCAATGAGCAGTTCTTC.

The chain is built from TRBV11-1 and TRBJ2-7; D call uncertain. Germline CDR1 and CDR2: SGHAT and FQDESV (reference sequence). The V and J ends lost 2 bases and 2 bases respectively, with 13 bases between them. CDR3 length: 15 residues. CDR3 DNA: TGTGCCAGCAGCTTACAACACATGGTTACCTACGAGCAGTACTTC. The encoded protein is CASSLQHMVTYEQYF.

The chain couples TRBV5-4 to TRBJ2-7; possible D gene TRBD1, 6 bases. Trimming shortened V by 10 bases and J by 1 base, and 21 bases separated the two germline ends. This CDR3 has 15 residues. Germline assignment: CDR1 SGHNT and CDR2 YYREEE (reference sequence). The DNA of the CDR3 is TGTGCCGTACAGGGCGGCCGGGATCCTTCCTACGAGCAGTACTTC. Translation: CAVQGGRDPSYEQYF.

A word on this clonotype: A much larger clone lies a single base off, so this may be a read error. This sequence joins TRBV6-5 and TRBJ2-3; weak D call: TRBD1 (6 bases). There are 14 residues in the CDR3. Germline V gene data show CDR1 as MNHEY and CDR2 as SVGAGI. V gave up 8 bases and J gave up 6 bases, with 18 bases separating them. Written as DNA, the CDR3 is TGTGCCAGCTTTACTAGACGGGACACGGATACGCAGTATTTT. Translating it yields CASFTRRDTDTQYF.

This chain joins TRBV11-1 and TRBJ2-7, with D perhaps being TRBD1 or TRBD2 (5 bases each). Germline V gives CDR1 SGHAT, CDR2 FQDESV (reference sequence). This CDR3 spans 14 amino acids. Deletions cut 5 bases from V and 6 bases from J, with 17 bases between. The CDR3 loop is CASSPGTFQGEQYF. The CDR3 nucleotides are TGTGCCAGCAGCCCAGGGACCTTTCAAGGCGAGCAGTACTTC.

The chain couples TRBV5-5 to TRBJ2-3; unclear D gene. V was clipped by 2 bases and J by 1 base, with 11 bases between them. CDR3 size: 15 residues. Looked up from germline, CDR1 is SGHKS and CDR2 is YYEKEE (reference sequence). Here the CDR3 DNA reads TGTGCCAGCAGCTTCTGGATTGAGGGCACAGATACGCAGTATTTT. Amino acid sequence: CASSFWIEGTDTQYF.

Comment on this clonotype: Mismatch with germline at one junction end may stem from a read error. For the CDR3, the DNA is TGTGCCAGCAGCTCCGGACTAGCGGGAGGGCCTAACACCGGGGAGTTGTTTTTT. As protein: CASSSGLAGGPNTGELFF. The chain uses TRBV6-5 and TRBJ2-2; 15 positions match TRBD2. Germline V gene data show CDR1 as MNHEY and CDR2 as SVGAGI. This CDR3 is 18 amino acids long.

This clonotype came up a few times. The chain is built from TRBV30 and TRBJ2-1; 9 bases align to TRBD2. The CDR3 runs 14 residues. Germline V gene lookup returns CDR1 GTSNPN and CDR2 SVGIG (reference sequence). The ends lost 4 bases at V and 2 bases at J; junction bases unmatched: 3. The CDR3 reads CAWTSGVAYNEQFF. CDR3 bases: TGTGCCTGGACTAGCGGGGTTGCCTACAATGAGCAGTTCTTC.

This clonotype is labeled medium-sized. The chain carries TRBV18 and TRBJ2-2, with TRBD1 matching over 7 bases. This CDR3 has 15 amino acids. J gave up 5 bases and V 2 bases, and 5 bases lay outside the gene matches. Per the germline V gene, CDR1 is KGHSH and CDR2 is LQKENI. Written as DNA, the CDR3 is TGTGCCAGCTCACCAGCCCTGACAGGGACCGGGGAGCTGTTTTTT. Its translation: CASSPALTGTGELFF.

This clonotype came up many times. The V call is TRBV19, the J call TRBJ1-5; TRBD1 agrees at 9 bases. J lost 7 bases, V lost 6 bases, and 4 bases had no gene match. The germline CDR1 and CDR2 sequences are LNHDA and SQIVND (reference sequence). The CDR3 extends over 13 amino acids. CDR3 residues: CASSTGGGQPQHF. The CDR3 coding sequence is TGTGCCAGTAGCACAGGGGGCGGACAGCCCCAGCATTTT.

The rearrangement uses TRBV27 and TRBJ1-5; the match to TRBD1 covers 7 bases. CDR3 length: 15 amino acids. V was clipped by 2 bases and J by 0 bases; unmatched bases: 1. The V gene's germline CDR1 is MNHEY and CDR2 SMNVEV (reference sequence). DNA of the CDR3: TGTGCCAGCAGTTTAGGGACAGCTAGCAATCAGCCCCAGCATTTT. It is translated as CASSLGTASNQPQHF.

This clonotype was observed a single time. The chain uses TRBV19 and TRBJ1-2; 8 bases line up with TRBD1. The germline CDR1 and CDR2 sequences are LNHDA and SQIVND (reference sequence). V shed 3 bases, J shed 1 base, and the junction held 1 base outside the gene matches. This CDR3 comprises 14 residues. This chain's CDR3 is CASSIGQGNYGYTF. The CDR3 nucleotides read TGTGCCAGTAGTATTGGACAGGGTAACTATGGCTACACCTTC.

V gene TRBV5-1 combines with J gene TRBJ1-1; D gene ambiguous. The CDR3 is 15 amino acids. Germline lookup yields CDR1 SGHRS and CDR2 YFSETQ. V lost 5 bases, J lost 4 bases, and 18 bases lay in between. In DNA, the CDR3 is TGCGCCAGCAGTCCTCGTGGAGAGACGGTCACTGAAGCTTTCTTT. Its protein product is CASSPRGETVTEAFF.

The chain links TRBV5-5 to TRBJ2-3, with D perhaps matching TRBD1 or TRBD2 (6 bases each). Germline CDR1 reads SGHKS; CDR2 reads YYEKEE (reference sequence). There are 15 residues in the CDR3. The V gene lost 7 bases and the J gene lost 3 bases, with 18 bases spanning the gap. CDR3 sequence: CASRGWGAGTDTQYF. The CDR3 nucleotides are TGTGCCAGCCGCGGGTGGGGGGCCGGTACAGATACGCAGTATTTT.

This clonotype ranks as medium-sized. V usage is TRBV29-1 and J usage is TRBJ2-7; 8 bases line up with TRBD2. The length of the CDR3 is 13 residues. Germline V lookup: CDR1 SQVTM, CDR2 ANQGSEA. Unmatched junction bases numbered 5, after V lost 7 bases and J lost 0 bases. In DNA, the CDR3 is TGCAGCGCTATAGCGGGGCGCTCCTACGAGCAGTACTTC. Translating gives CSAIAGRSYEQYF.

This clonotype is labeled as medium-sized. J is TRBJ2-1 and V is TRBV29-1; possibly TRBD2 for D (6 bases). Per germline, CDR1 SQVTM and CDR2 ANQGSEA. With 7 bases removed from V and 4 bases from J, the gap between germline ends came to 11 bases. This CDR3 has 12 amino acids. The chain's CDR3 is CSAVGGYNEQFF. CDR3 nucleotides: TGCAGCGCGGTTGGGGGGTACAATGAGCAGTTCTTC.

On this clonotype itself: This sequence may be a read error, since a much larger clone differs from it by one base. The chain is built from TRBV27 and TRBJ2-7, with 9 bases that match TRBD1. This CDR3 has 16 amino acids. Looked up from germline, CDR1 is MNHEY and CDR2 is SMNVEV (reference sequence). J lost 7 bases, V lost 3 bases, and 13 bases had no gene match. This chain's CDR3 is CASSFSGGQGTGEQYF. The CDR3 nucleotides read TGTGCCAGCAGTTTCTCGGGCGGACAGGGGACGGGTGAGCAGTACTTC.

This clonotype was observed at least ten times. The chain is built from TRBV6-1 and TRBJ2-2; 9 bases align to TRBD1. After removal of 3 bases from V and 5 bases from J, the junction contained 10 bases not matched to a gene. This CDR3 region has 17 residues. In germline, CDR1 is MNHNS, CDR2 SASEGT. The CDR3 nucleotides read TGTGCCAGCAGTGACACGCTTCGGACAGGGGAAACCGGGGAGCTGTTTTTT. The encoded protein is CASSDTLRTGETGELFF.

The CDR3 nucleotides read TGTGCCAGCAGCCCCGTCGGCGAAGGTGAAAAACTGTTTTTT. Encoded protein: CASSPVGEGEKLFF. The V gene is TRBV7-9, the J gene TRBJ1-4; D gene unclear. CDR3 length: 14 amino acids. V gave up 5 bases and J gave up 7 bases, with 14 bases separating them. The germline gives CDR1 SEHNR, CDR2 FQNEAQ (reference sequence).